A selection of T cell receptor beta chains follows, all from one sample in a study of T cells in Graves' hyperthyroidism and ophthalmopathy. TCRdb called the multiplex PCR reads again in MiXCR, with one record for every CDR3 protein. Of roughly 700,000 distinct CDR3 sequences listed, over 35% are singletons. The sequencing input was blood. The origin of the receptors is a woman aged 40 to 50 with Graves' hyperthyroidism. Both conserved end residues are part of each CDR3. Fields, in order: clone size, D gene, J gene, V gene, CDR3 protein, CDR3 DNA. A D gene is named only where the DNA matches it firmly. Clone size is shown for a subset of rows, as once, few, many or a class of expanded clone.

size: -
D: TRBD1
J: TRBJ2-7
V: TRBV6-1
CDR3: CASSEYGTGRYEQYF
DNA: TGTGCCAGCAGTGAATATGGGACAGGGAGATACGAGCAGTACTTC

size: many
D: -
J: TRBJ1-2
V: TRBV6-5
CDR3: CASSKGGTEYGYTF
DNA: TGTGCCAGCAGTAAAGGGGGGACGGAGTATGGCTACACCTTC

size: -
D: TRBD1
J: TRBJ2-7
V: TRBV5-1
CDR3: CASSLAPRQGDEQYF
DNA: TGCGCCAGCAGCTTGGCCCCAAGACAGGGGGACGAGCAGTACTTC

size: -
D: TRBD1
J: TRBJ2-7
V: TRBV12-3/TRBV12-4
CDR3: CATRTGGSYEQYF
DNA: TGTGCCACCAGGACAGGGGGCTCCTACGAGCAGTACTTC

size: -
D: TRBD1
J: TRBJ2-7
V: TRBV13
CDR3: CASSPGQGGEIYEQYF
DNA: TGTGCCAGCAGCCCCGGACAGGGTGGGGAAATCTACGAGCAGTACTTC

size: -
D: -
J: TRBJ1-1
V: TRBV4-3
CDR3: CASSQELALTRDTEAFF
DNA: TGCGCCAGCAGCCAAGAGTTGGCCCTGACTCGGGACACTGAAGCTTTCTTT

size: few
D: -
J: TRBJ1-1
V: TRBV15
CDR3: CATSRKALSQAVGAFF
DNA: TGTGCCACCAGCAGAAAAGCCCTAAGCCAGGCCGTGGGGGCTTTCTTT

size: few
D: TRBD1
J: TRBJ1-6
V: TRBV5-6
CDR3: CASSSVQGATIGDSPLHF
DNA: TGTGCCAGCAGTTCTGTACAGGGGGCCACGATCGGAGACTCACCCCTCCACTTT

size: few
D: TRBD1
J: TRBJ2-7
V: TRBV20-1
CDR3: CSARPQGANGFEQYF
DNA: TGCAGTGCTAGACCTCAGGGGGCCAATGGATTCGAGCAGTACTTC

size: many
D: -
J: TRBJ2-6
V: TRBV2
CDR3: CASSLRYSGANVLTF
DNA: TGTGCCAGCAGTCTGCGGTACTCTGGGGCCAACGTCCTGACTTTC

size: -
D: -
J: TRBJ1-2
V: TRBV25-1
CDR3: CASSVTVPGGYGYTF
DNA: TGTGCCAGCAGCGTGACAGTCCCGGGGGGCTATGGCTACACCTTC

size: -
D: -
J: TRBJ1-2
V: TRBV12-3/TRBV12-4
CDR3: CASTRGDTVYTF
DNA: TGTGCCAGCACCCGAGGGGACACGGTCTACACCTTC

size: few
D: TRBD1
J: TRBJ2-2
V: TRBV11-2
CDR3: CASSGRQGARTGELFF
DNA: TGTGCCAGCAGCGGACGACAGGGGGCTCGCACCGGGGAGCTGTTTTTT

size: few
D: -
J: TRBJ1-1
V: TRBV30
CDR3: CAWGLDTEAFF
DNA: TGTGCCTGGGGCCTTGACACTGAAGCTTTCTTT

size: -
D: TRBD1
J: TRBJ1-5
V: TRBV6-1
CDR3: CASSRGQGRGGNQPQHF
DNA: TGTGCCAGCAGTAGAGGACAGGGTAGGGGTGGCAATCAGCCCCAGCATTTT

size: -
D: TRBD2
J: TRBJ2-7
V: TRBV5-4
CDR3: CASSPFPGLAGVCEQYF
DNA: TGTGCCAGCAGCCCTTTTCCGGGACTAGCGGGAGTCTGCGAGCAGTACTTC

size: -
D: TRBD1
J: TRBJ1-5
V: TRBV6-5
CDR3: CASSTRQGGSQPQHF
DNA: TGTGCCAGCAGTACACGACAGGGAGGGAGTCAGCCCCAGCATTTT

size: -
D: -
J: TRBJ2-7
V: TRBV25-1
CDR3: CASGWGEGNEQYF
DNA: TGTGCCAGCGGATGGGGGGAAGGCAACGAGCAGTACTTC

size: many
D: -
J: TRBJ2-7
V: TRBV7-2
CDR3: CASSLGDALTYEQYF
DNA: TGTGCCAGCAGCTTAGGTGATGCTCTCACCTACGAGCAGTACTTC

size: many
D: TRBD1
J: TRBJ1-2
V: TRBV7-9
CDR3: CASTLMDRGEGYTF
DNA: TGTGCCAGCACCCTAATGGACAGGGGCGAAGGCTACACCTTC

size: many
D: TRBD1
J: TRBJ1-2
V: TRBV14
CDR3: CASSRVQGIYGYTF
DNA: TGTGCCAGCAGCCGAGTACAGGGGATCTATGGCTACACCTTC

size: -
D: -
J: TRBJ1-6
V: TRBV7-9
CDR3: CASSGPGRNSPLHF
DNA: TGTGCCAGCAGCGGGCCAGGGCGAAATTCACCCCTCCACTTT

size: -
D: -
J: TRBJ1-4
V: TRBV6-1
CDR3: CAAQGQDEKLFF
DNA: TGTGCCGCACAGGGTCAAGACGAAAAACTGTTTTTT

size: many
D: TRBD1
J: TRBJ2-7
V: TRBV7-2
CDR3: CASSMGQGVGEQYF
DNA: TGTGCCAGCAGCATGGGACAGGGTGTAGGGGAGCAGTACTTC

size: -
D: -
J: TRBJ1-5
V: TRBV4-1
CDR3: CASSLVMGASGNQPQHF
DNA: TGCGCCAGCAGCCTAGTAATGGGAGCGTCGGGCAATCAGCCCCAGCATTTT

size: -
D: TRBD1
J: TRBJ2-7
V: TRBV15
CDR3: CATSSAGTATYEQYF
DNA: TGTGCCACCAGCAGTGCCGGGACAGCGACCTACGAGCAGTACTTC

size: many
D: -
J: TRBJ1-1
V: TRBV19
CDR3: CASSMSSGTEAFF
DNA: TGTGCCAGTAGTATGAGCAGCGGCACTGAAGCTTTCTTT

size: many
D: -
J: TRBJ2-2
V: TRBV2
CDR3: CASSVDSGYTGELFF
DNA: TGTGCCAGCAGCGTAGATAGCGGCTACACCGGGGAGCTGTTTTTT

size: -
D: TRBD1
J: TRBJ1-2
V: TRBV12-3/TRBV12-4
CDR3: CASSPRQGKVYGYTF
DNA: TGTGCCAGCAGTCCAAGACAGGGAAAGGTCTATGGCTACACCTTC

size: many
D: TRBD1
J: TRBJ1-2
V: TRBV28
CDR3: CASTDRAYGYTF
DNA: TGTGCCAGCACAGACAGGGCCTATGGCTACACCTTC

size: few
D: -
J: TRBJ1-5
V: TRBV7-2
CDR3: CASSLAGRARVTQHF
DNA: TGTGCCAGCAGCTTAGCGGGCAGGGCTCGGGTGACCCAGCATTTT

size: -
D: -
J: TRBJ1-5
V: TRBV11-2
CDR3: CASSQVPPGGQQPQHF
DNA: TGCGCCAGCAGCCAAGTCCCCCCCGGGGGGCAACAGCCCCAGCATTTT

size: -
D: -
J: TRBJ1-4
V: TRBV5-5
CDR3: CASSSHNGVKLFF
DNA: TGTGCCAGCAGCTCGCATAACGGCGTAAAACTGTTTTTT

size: few
D: TRBD1
J: TRBJ2-5
V: TRBV6-5
CDR3: CASKGGKETQYF
DNA: TGTGCCAGCAAAGGGGGCAAAGAGACCCAGTACTTC

size: -
D: TRBD2
J: TRBJ2-5
V: TRBV19
CDR3: CASSFQGRGLQETQYF
DNA: TGTGCCAGTAGTTTTCAAGGGAGGGGTCTTCAAGAGACCCAGTACTTC

size: many
D: -
J: TRBJ2-7
V: TRBV7-8
CDR3: CASSGTGAYEQYF
DNA: TGTGCCAGCTCCGGGACGGGAGCCTACGAGCAGTACTTC

size: few
D: TRBD1
J: TRBJ1-5
V: TRBV24-1
CDR3: CASSYQTGSSNQPQHF
DNA: TGTGCCAGCAGTTACCAGACAGGGAGTAGCAATCAGCCCCAGCATTTT

size: many
D: TRBD2
J: TRBJ2-7
V: TRBV7-2
CDR3: CASSTTLLAEYEQYF
DNA: TGTGCCAGCAGCACAACGCTACTAGCGGAATACGAGCAGTACTTC

size: many
D: -
J: TRBJ2-5
V: TRBV5-5
CDR3: CASSLSRAQETQYF
DNA: TGTGCCAGCAGCTTGAGTAGGGCCCAAGAGACCCAGTACTTC

size: few
D: -
J: TRBJ2-7
V: TRBV20-1
CDR3: CSAAFHGSSYEQYF
DNA: TGCAGTGCTGCGTTTCATGGAAGCTCCTACGAGCAGTACTTC

size: -
D: -
J: TRBJ1-1
V: TRBV12-3/TRBV12-4
CDR3: CASSLWITEAFF
DNA: TGTGCCAGCAGTTTATGGATCACTGAAGCTTTCTTT

size: -
D: -
J: TRBJ1-1
V: TRBV19
CDR3: CASSNDEGTNTEAFF
DNA: TGTGCCAGTAGTAACGACGAGGGAACGAACACTGAAGCTTTCTTT

size: many
D: TRBD1
J: TRBJ2-5
V: TRBV5-4
CDR3: CASTTRGTGEETQYF
DNA: TGTGCCAGCACCACGAGGGGGACAGGGGAAGAGACCCAGTACTTC

size: few
D: TRBD2
J: TRBJ2-5
V: TRBV7-9
CDR3: CASSPNLAGQETQYF
DNA: TGTGCCAGCTCACCGAATTTAGCGGGGCAAGAGACCCAGTACTTC

size: many
D: -
J: TRBJ1-2
V: TRBV10-3
CDR3: CAISESGGAHYGYTF
DNA: TGTGCCATCAGTGAGTCTGGAGGGGCTCACTATGGCTACACCTTC

size: many
D: TRBD2
J: TRBJ2-2
V: TRBV6-5
CDR3: CASRRTSEGGELFF
DNA: TGTGCCAGCAGACGGACTAGCGAGGGCGGGGAGCTGTTTTTT

size: -
D: -
J: TRBJ2-7
V: TRBV6-5
CDR3: CASSQAGWGKDYEQYF
DNA: TGTGCCAGCAGCCAAGCAGGTTGGGGAAAGGACTACGAGCAGTACTTC

size: many
D: TRBD1
J: TRBJ1-4
V: TRBV12-3/TRBV12-4
CDR3: CASSSGQGWEKLFF
DNA: TGTGCCAGCAGTTCTGGACAGGGCTGGGAAAAACTGTTTTTT

size: few
D: -
J: TRBJ2-7
V: TRBV11-2
CDR3: CASSQDTQDSYEQYF
DNA: TGTGCCAGCAGCCAAGATACGCAGGATTCATACGAGCAGTACTTC

size: -
D: TRBD1
J: TRBJ2-5
V: TRBV10-3
CDR3: CAISARDGQGAGETQYF
DNA: TGTGCCATCAGTGCTAGAGACGGACAGGGGGCGGGGGAGACCCAGTACTTC

size: once
D: -
J: TRBJ2-6
V: TRBV10-3
CDR3: CAISDGAAGANVLTF
DNA: TGTGCCATCAGTGATGGTGCCGCTGGGGCCAACGTCCTGACTTTC

size: few
D: -
J: TRBJ1-4
V: TRBV27
CDR3: CASSSEPGEKLFF
DNA: TGTGCCAGCAGTTCTGAGCCTGGGGAAAAACTGTTTTTT

size: -
D: TRBD1
J: TRBJ1-2
V: TRBV7-9
CDR3: CASSWGTGLGGYTF
DNA: TGTGCCAGCAGCTGGGGGACAGGGCTAGGAGGCTACACCTTC

size: -
D: -
J: TRBJ2-3
V: TRBV2
CDR3: CASSEVSRVWGTDTQYF
DNA: TGTGCCAGCAGTGAAGTTTCCAGGGTTTGGGGCACAGATACGCAGTATTTT

size: -
D: -
J: TRBJ2-1
V: TRBV29-1
CDR3: CSVDSGYHNEQFF
DNA: TGCAGCGTTGACAGTGGGTACCACAATGAGCAGTTCTTC

size: many
D: -
J: TRBJ1-6
V: TRBV7-3
CDR3: CASSSGTPNSPLHF
DNA: TGTGCCAGCAGCTCCGGGACTCCCAATTCACCCCTCCACTTT

size: -
D: -
J: TRBJ1-2
V: TRBV4-3
CDR3: CASSQDMGDIGYGYTF
DNA: TGCGCCAGCAGCCAAGATATGGGGGATATAGGCTATGGCTACACCTTC

size: -
D: -
J: TRBJ1-5
V: TRBV4-3
CDR3: CASSQDPPTTYSNQPQHF
DNA: TGCGCCAGCAGCCAAGATCCCCCGACAACCTATAGCAATCAGCCCCAGCATTTT

size: few
D: -
J: TRBJ2-7
V: TRBV3-1
CDR3: CASSPVGGKNYEQYF
DNA: TGTGCCAGCAGCCCAGTGGGCGGGAAGAACTACGAGCAGTACTTC